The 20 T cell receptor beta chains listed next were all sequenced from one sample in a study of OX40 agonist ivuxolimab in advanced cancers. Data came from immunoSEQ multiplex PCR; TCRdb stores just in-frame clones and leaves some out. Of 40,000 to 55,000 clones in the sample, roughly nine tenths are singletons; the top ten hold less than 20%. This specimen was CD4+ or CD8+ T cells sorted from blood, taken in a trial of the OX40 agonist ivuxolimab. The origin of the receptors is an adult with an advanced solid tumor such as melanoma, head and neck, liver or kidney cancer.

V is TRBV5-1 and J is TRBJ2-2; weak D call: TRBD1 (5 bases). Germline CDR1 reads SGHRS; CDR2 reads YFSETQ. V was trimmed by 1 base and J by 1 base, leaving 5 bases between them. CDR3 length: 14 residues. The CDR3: CASSLQGNTGELFF. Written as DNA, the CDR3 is TGCGCCAGCAGCTTGCAGGGGAACACCGGGGAGCTGTTTTTT.

The CDR3 here is CASSWTVSGANVLTF. The DNA for the CDR3 is TGTGCCAGCAGCTGGACAGTCTCTGGGGCCAACGTCCTGACTTTC. V and J are TRBV5-8 and TRBJ2-6; maybe TRBD1 (6 bases). The CDR3 runs to 15 residues. Germline V lookup: CDR1 SGHTS, CDR2 YDEGEE. Trimming pared 3 bases from V and 0 bases from J, leaving 7 bases between.

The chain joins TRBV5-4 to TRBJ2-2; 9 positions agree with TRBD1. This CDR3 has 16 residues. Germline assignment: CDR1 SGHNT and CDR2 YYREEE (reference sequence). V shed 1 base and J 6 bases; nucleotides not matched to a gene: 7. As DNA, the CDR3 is TGTGCCAGCAGCTTGTGGGGGGACAGGGTAGCCGGGGAGCTGTTTTTT. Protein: CASSLWGDRVAGELFF. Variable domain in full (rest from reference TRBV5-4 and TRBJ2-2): ETGVTQSPTHLIKTRGQQVTLRCSSQSGHNTVSWYQQALGQGPQFIFQYYREEENGRGNFPPRFSGLQFPNYSSELNVNALELDDSALYLCASSLWGDRVAGELFFGEGSRLTVL.

CDR3 protein: CASSVVGQSYNEQFF. Here the CDR3 DNA reads TGTGCCAGCAGCGTAGTCGGTCAGTCCTACAATGAGCAGTTCTTC. The chain employs TRBV9 and TRBJ2-1; D unresolved. There are 15 residues in the CDR3. Trimming took off 0 bases at V and 1 base at J, with 8 bases between the two ends. Germline V gene sequence: CDR1 SGDLS, CDR2 YYNGEE. Filled out from reference TRBV9 and TRBJ2-1, the complete variable domain reads DSGVTQTPKHLITATGQRVTLRCSPRSGDLSVYWYQQSLDQGLQFLIQYYNGEERAKGNILERFSAQQFPDLHSELNLSSLELGDSALYFCASSVVGQSYNEQFFGPGTRLTVL.

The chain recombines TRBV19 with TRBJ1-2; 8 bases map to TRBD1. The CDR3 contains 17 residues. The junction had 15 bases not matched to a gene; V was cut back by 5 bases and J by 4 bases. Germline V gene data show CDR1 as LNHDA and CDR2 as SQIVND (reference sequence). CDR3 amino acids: CASSFDSGTGDFYGYTF. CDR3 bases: TGTGCCAGTAGTTTTGATAGTGGGACAGGCGATTTCTATGGCTACACCTTC.

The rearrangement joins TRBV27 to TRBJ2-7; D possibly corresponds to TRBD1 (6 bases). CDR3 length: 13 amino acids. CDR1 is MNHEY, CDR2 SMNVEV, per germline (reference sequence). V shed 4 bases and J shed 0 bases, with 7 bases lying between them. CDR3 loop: CASSWGHSYEQYF. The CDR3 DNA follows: TGTGCCAGCAGTTGGGGACACTCCTACGAGCAGTACTTC.

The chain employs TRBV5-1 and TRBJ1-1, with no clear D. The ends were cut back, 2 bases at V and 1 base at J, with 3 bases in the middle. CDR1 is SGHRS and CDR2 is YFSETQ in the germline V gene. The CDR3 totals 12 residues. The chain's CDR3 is CASSFENTEAFF. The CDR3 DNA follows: TGCGCCAGCAGCTTTGAGAACACTGAAGCTTTCTTT. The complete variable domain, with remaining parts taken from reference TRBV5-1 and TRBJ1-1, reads KAGVTQTPRYLIKTRGQQVTLSCSPISGHRSVSWYQQTPGQGLQFLFEYFSETQRNKGNFPGRFSGRQFSNSRSEMNVSTLELGDSALYLCASSFENTEAFFGQGTRLTVV.

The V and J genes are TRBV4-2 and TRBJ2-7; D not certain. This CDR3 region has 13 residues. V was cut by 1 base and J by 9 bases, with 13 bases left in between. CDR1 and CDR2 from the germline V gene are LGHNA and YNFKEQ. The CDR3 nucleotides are TGTGCCAGCAGCCAAGGAATTAGGTTGGTGCAGTACTTC. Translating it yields CASSQGIRLVQYF.

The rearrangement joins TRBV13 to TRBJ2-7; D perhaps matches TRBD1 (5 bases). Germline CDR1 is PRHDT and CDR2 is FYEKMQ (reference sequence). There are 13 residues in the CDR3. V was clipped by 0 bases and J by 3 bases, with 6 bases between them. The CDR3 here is CASSLGDNYEQYF. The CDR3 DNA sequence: TGTGCCAGCAGCTTAGGGGACAACTACGAGCAGTACTTC.

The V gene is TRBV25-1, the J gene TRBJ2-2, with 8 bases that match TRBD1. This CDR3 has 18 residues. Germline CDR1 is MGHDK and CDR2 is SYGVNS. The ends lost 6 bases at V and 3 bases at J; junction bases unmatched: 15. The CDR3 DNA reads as TGTGCCAGCAGGGAGCCTTTAGGACAGGGCGGCGACACCGGGGAGCTGTTTTTT. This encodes CASREPLGQGGDTGELFF. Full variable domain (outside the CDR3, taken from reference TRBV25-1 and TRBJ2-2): EADIYQTPRYLVIGTGKKITLECSQTMGHDKMYWYQQDPGMELHLIHYSYGVNSTEKGDLSSESTVSRIRTEHFPLTLESARPSHTSQYLCASREPLGQGGDTGELFFGEGSRLTVL.

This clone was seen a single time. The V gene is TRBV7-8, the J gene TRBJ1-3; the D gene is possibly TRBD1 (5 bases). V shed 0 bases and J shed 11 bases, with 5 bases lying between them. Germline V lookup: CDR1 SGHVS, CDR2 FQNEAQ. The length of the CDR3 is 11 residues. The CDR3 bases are TGTGCCAGCAGCTTAGCGGGGGCCATATATTTT. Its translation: CASSLAGAIYF.

CDR3 DNA: TGTGCCAGCAGCCATCGACAGGGTAGGATCGCGGGGGGCTCTGCAGATACGCAGTATTTT. The encoded protein is CASSHRQGRIAGGSADTQYF. The chain has TRBV14 and TRBJ2-3; possible D gene TRBD2, 8 bases. The ends were cut back, 3 bases at V and 4 bases at J, with 29 bases in the middle. CDR3 length: 20 amino acids. Germline V CDR1 and CDR2: SGHDN, FVKESK.

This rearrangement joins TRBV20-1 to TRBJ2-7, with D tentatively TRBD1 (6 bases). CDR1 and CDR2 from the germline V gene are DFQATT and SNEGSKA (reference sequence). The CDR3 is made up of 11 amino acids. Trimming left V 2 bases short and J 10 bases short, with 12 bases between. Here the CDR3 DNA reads TGCAGTGCTAGACCCAACAGGGTACAGTACTTC. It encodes CSARPNRVQYF.

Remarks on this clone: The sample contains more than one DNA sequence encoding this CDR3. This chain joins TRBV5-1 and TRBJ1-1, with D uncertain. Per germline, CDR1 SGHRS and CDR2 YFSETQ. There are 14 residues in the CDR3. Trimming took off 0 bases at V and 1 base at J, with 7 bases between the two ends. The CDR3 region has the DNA TGCGCCAGCAGCTTGGCGTATGGGAACACTGAAGCTTTCTTT. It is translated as CASSLAYGNTEAFF.

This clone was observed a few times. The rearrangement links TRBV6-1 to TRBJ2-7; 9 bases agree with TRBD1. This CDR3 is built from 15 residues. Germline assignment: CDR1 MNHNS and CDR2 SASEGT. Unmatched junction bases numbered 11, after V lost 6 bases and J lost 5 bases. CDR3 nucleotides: TGTGCCAGCAGCCAAAAGGGGGACAGGGACCACGAGCAGTACTTC. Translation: CASSQKGDRDHEQYF.

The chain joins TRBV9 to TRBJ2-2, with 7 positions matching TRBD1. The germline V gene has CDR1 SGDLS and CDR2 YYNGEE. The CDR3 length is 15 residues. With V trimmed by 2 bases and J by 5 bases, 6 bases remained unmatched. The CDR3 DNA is TGTGCCAGCAGCGTTCAGACAGGGCCTACCGGGGAGCTGTTTTTT. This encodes CASSVQTGPTGELFF.

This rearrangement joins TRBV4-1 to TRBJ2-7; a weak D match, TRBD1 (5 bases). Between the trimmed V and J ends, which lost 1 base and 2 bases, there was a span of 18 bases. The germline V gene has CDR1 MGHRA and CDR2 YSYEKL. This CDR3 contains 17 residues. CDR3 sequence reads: CASSQAAPIGVTYEQYF. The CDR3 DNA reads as TGCGCCAGCAGCCAAGCGGCTCCAATAGGGGTCACCTACGAGCAGTACTTC.

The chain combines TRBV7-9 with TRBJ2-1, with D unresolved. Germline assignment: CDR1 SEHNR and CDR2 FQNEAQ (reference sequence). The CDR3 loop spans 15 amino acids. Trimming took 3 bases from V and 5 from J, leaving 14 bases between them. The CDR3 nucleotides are TGTGCCAGCAGCTTCCCGTGGGTTGGAGACAATGAGCAGTTCTTC. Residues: CASSFPWVGDNEQFF.

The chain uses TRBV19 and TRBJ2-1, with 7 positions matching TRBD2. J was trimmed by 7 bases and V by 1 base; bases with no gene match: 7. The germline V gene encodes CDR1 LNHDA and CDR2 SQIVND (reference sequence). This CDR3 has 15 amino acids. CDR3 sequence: CASSIVTGGPNEQFF. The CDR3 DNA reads TGTGCCAGTAGTATAGTAACGGGAGGCCCGAATGAGCAGTTCTTC.

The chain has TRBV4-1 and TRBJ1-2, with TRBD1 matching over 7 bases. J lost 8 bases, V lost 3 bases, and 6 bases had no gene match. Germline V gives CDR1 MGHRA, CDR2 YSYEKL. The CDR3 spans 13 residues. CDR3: CASSHRDSSGYTF. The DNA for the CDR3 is TGCGCCAGCAGCCACCGGGACAGTTCAGGCTACACCTTC.